A selection of T cell receptor beta chains follows, all from one sample in a study of shared clonotypes between healthy human individuals. The protocol was immunoSEQ multiplex PCR, while the TCRdb copy is restricted to in-frame clones and leaves out a portion. The profile shows more than 1,200,000 clones, about 98.5% of them singletons. Input material: naive CD4+ T cells sorted from blood. These TCRs come from a man aged 25-40 years in good health. CDR3s leave out the opening cysteine and the closing phenylalanine or tryptophan. Each record gives: CDR3 protein, D gene, clone size, J gene, V gene. D genes are given only for firm matches. Clone size is given for some rows only: seen once, a few or many times, or a class if the clone is expanded.

cdr3_aa: ASSYRHLVEAF; d_call: .; clone_size: .; j_call: TRBJ1-1; v_call: TRBV6-6
cdr3_aa: ASSSRGVSYEQY; d_call: .; clone_size: .; j_call: TRBJ2-7; v_call: TRBV21-1
cdr3_aa: ASSLNHALETQY; d_call: .; clone_size: .; j_call: TRBJ2-5; v_call: TRBV5-1
cdr3_aa: ASSPGADTQY; d_call: .; clone_size: .; j_call: TRBJ2-3; v_call: TRBV18
cdr3_aa: ASSARGWPGELF; d_call: .; clone_size: .; j_call: TRBJ2-2; v_call: TRBV28
cdr3_aa: ASSQDLGQGRTDTQY; d_call: TRBD1; clone_size: .; j_call: TRBJ2-3; v_call: TRBV4-3
cdr3_aa: ASSSDRGYIQY; d_call: TRBD1; clone_size: once; j_call: TRBJ2-4; v_call: TRBV13
cdr3_aa: ASSHSRGYSNQPQH; d_call: .; clone_size: .; j_call: TRBJ1-5; v_call: TRBV19
cdr3_aa: ASSLDSDRDQETQY; d_call: .; clone_size: .; j_call: TRBJ2-5; v_call: TRBV5-1
cdr3_aa: ASEVDSYNEQF; d_call: .; clone_size: .; j_call: TRBJ2-1; v_call: TRBV7-9
cdr3_aa: ASSLEGNSGNTIY; d_call: .; clone_size: .; j_call: TRBJ1-3; v_call: TRBV5-1
cdr3_aa: AISESGSLVEQY; d_call: .; clone_size: .; j_call: TRBJ2-7; v_call: TRBV10-3
cdr3_aa: ASSFGRSNIQY; d_call: .; clone_size: .; j_call: TRBJ2-4; v_call: TRBV11-2
cdr3_aa: ASSQGRDQETQY; d_call: .; clone_size: .; j_call: TRBJ2-5; v_call: TRBV5-4
cdr3_aa: ASSRERGNTDTQY; d_call: TRBD2; clone_size: .; j_call: TRBJ2-3; v_call: TRBV27
cdr3_aa: ASSLAFRQGQTDTQY; d_call: TRBD1; clone_size: .; j_call: TRBJ2-3; v_call: TRBV5-1
cdr3_aa: ASSPREFEAGEQY; d_call: .; clone_size: .; j_call: TRBJ2-7; v_call: TRBV18
cdr3_aa: ASSLAGRRETQY; d_call: .; clone_size: .; j_call: TRBJ2-5; v_call: TRBV18
cdr3_aa: ASSYRQGAGETQY; d_call: TRBD1; clone_size: .; j_call: TRBJ2-5; v_call: TRBV6-6
cdr3_aa: ASSYIPTDTQY; d_call: .; clone_size: .; j_call: TRBJ2-3; v_call: TRBV5-1